This passage covers 14 T cell receptor beta chains from one sample sequenced in a study of T cells after yellow fever vaccination. Using its own MiXCR run on the 5' RACE reads, TCRdb lists one record per CDR3 protein. Of about 550,000 distinct CDR3 sequences listed, around 21% were seen once; the top ten hold approximately 15%. The sequencing here drew on PBMCs, taken 15 days after the yellow fever booster vaccination. The receptors shown here come from a man aged 30-40 years who received the YFV17D yellow fever vaccine.

The gene calls are TRBV4-3 and TRBJ2-7; 7 bases are shared with TRBD2. Unmatched junction bases numbered 6, after V lost 1 base and J lost 0 bases. The CDR3 loop spans 16 amino acids. Germline V gene sequence: CDR1 LGHNA, CDR2 YSLEER. CDR3: CASSQGTGGSSYEQYF. The CDR3 DNA reads TGCGCCAGCAGCCAAGGGACCGGGGGGTCCTCCTACGAGCAGTACTTC.

This clonotype was picked up a small number of times. The chain links TRBV21-1 to TRBJ2-7; whether TRBD1, the table's D call, matches the DNA was not checked. TRBV21-1 is marked as a pseudogene. This CDR3 has 11 amino acids. The CDR3 bases are TGTGCCAGCAGCAAAGGGGGACACCGCTACTTC. Its translation is CASSKGGHRYF.

This clonotype came up a few times. The chain employs TRBV7-2 and TRBJ2-1, with 11 positions matching TRBD2. The CDR3 has 17 residues. Germline V gene lookup returns CDR1 SGHTA and CDR2 FQGNSA. The junction had 9 bases not matched to a gene; V was cut back by 4 bases and J by 4 bases. The DNA of the CDR3 is TGTGCCAGCAGCTCTAGCGAACGACTAGCGGGATACAATGAGCAGTTCTTC. Translation gives CASSSSERLAGYNEQFF.

This clonotype occurred a few times. The chain combines TRBV5-6 with TRBJ2-3; D is tentatively TRBD1 or TRBD2 (5 bases each). V was trimmed by 5 bases and J by 3 bases, leaving 16 bases between them. Germline-derived CDR1 and CDR2 are SGHDT and YYEEEE. The length of the CDR3 is 15 residues. CDR3 sequence (DNA): TGTGCCAGCAGTACAGACGGGACCGTGACAGATACGCAGTATTTT. It translates to CASSTDGTVTDTQYF.

The chain joins TRBV27 to TRBJ2-7; tentative D call: TRBD1 (6 bases). V was shortened by 6 bases and J by 1 base, with 22 bases between the two germline ends. The CDR3 is made up of 17 amino acids. Germline V gene lookup returns CDR1 MNHEY and CDR2 SMNVEV (reference sequence). The CDR3 region has the DNA TGTGCCAGCAGCCGTACAAAGGGGACACCGACATCCTACGAGCAGTACTTC. This codes for CASSRTKGTPTSYEQYF.

There are a few counts of this clonotype. This chain links TRBV9 with TRBJ1-4; the D is unclear. The CDR3 contains 13 residues. Germline assignment: CDR1 SGDLS and CDR2 YYNGEE. Deletions cut 2 bases from V and 5 bases from J, with 7 bases between. This CDR3 reads CASSVGRNEKLFF. In nucleotides, the CDR3 is TGTGCCAGCAGCGTCGGGCGCAATGAAAAACTGTTTTTT.

The chain combines TRBV4-3 with TRBJ2-2; TRBD2 agrees at 13 bases. Germline V gene lookup returns CDR1 LGHNA and CDR2 YSLEER. The trim removed 3 bases at V and 13 bases at J, leaving 2 bases unmatched. This CDR3 spans 13 amino acids. The CDR3 DNA reads TGCGCCAGCAGCCAGGGACTAGCGGGATCGCTGTTTTTT. Translating it yields CASSQGLAGSLFF.

This clonotype was seen more than once but under ten times. This chain uses TRBV7-9 with TRBJ2-1; tentatively, D is TRBD2 (6 bases). Trimming removed 11 bases at V and 1 base at J, with 12 bases between. There are 13 residues in the CDR3. Germline V gene sequence: CDR1 SEHNR, CDR2 FQNEAQ (reference sequence). The CDR3 bases are TGTGCCGGGAGGACCTCTTCCTACAATGAGCAGTTCTTC. Protein: CAGRTSSYNEQFF.

The rearrangement links TRBV7-2 to TRBJ2-3, with D tentatively TRBD1 (5 bases). Looked up from germline, CDR1 is SGHTA and CDR2 is FQGNSA. Trimming removed 1 base at V and 5 bases at J, with 10 bases between. The CDR3 covers 14 residues. Here the CDR3 DNA reads TGTGCCAGCAGCTTAGTCAGGGCGGAAGATACGCAGTATTTT. Translation: CASSLVRAEDTQYF.

The sample holds a few counts of this clonotype. The rearrangement joins TRBV15 to TRBJ2-6, with 12 positions matching TRBD1. CDR1 is LNHNV, CDR2 YYDKDF, per germline (reference sequence). This CDR3 has 23 amino acids. V lost 1 base, J lost 4 bases, and 20 bases stayed unmatched. CDR3 nucleotides: TGTGCCACCAGCAGAGTTTCCTTCTACGGGACAGGGGGCTCTCTTCCGGGGGCCAACGTCCTGACTTTC. Protein sequence: CATSRVSFYGTGGSLPGANVLTF.

This clonotype was seen more than once but under ten times. The gene calls are TRBV27 and TRBJ1-5; tentative D call: TRBD1 (5 bases). V was cut by 4 bases and J by 0 bases, with 10 bases left in between. This CDR3 is built from 15 residues. CDR1 and CDR2 from the germline V gene are MNHEY and SMNVEV (reference sequence). CDR3 nucleotides: TGTGCCAGCAGTTACGAAGGGGCTAGCAATCAGCCCCAGCATTTT. This translates into CASSYEGASNQPQHF.

The genes are TRBV20-1 and TRBJ2-1; D may be TRBD1 or TRBD2 (5 bases each). The CDR3 is 13 amino acids. Germline V gives CDR1 DFQATT, CDR2 SNEGSKA (reference sequence). Trimming shortened V by 4 bases and J by 4 bases, and 11 bases separated the two germline ends. The CDR3 sequence: CSAMGGGYNEQFF. CDR3 nucleotides: TGCAGTGCTATGGGTGGGGGTTACAATGAGCAGTTCTTC.

This clonotype was recorded a few times. The V call is TRBV6-2 or TRBV6-3, the J call TRBJ2-2; 8 nucleotides match TRBD2. There are 16 residues in the CDR3. V was clipped by 7 bases and J by 6 bases; unmatched bases: 13. Germline assignment: CDR1 MNHEY and CDR2 SVGEGT. Here the CDR3 reads CASTSFGLAGPGELFF. The CDR3, as DNA: TGTGCCAGCACTTCATTTGGACTAGCAGGCCCCGGGGAGCTGTTTTTT.

The rearrangement links TRBV20-1 to TRBJ1-5, with 8 bases identical to TRBD1. The CDR3 is 17 amino acids. Germline V gene sequence: CDR1 DFQATT, CDR2 SNEGSKA (reference sequence). Germline trimming cut 0 bases from V and 0 bases from J; bases unmatched to any gene: 7. The CDR3 sequence is CSARDRDRMYSNQPQHF. CDR3 sequence (DNA): TGCAGTGCTAGAGATAGGGACAGGATGTATAGCAATCAGCCCCAGCATTTT.